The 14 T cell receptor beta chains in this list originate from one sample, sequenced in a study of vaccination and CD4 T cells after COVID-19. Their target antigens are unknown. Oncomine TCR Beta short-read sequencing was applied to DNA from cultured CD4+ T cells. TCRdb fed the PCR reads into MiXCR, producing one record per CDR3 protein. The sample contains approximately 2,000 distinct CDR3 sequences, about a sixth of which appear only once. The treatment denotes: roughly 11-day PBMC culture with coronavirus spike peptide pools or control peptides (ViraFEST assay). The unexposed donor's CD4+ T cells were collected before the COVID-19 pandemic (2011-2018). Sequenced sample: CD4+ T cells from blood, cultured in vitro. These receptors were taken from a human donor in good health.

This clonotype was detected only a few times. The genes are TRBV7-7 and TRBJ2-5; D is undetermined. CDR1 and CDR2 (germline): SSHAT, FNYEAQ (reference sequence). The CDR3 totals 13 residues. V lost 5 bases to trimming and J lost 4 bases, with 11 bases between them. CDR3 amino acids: CASSPRRAETQYF. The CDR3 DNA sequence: TGTGCCAGCAGCCCACGGAGAGCAGAGACCCAGTACTTC.

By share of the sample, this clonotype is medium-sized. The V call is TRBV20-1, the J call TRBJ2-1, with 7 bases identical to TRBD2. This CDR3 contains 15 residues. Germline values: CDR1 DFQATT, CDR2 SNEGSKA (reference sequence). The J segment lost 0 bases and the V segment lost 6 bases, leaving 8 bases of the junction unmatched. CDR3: CSATGGGSSYNEQFF. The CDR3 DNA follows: TGCAGTGCCACGGGAGGAGGGAGCTCCTACAATGAGCAGTTCTTC.

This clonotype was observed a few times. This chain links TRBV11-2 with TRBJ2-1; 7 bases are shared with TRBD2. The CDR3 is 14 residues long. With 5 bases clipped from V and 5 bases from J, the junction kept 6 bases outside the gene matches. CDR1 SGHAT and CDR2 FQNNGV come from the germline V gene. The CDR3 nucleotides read TGTGCCAGCAGCCATTCTAGCGGCAACAATGAGCAGTTCTTC. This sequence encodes CASSHSSGNNEQFF.

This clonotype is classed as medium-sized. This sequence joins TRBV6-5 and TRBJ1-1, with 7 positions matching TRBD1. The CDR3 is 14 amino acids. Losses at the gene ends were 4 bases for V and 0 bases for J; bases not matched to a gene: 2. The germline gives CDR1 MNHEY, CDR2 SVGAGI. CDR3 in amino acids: CASSLGQLNTEAFF. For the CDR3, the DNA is TGTGCCAGCAGTTTGGGACAGTTGAACACTGAAGCTTTCTTT.

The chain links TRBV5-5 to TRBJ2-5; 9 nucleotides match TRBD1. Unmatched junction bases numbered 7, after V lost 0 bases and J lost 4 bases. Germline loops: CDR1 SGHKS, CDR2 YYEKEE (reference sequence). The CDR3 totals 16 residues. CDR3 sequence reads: CASSLEGQGWVETQYF. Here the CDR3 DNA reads TGTGCCAGCAGCTTGGAGGGACAGGGATGGGTAGAGACCCAGTACTTC.

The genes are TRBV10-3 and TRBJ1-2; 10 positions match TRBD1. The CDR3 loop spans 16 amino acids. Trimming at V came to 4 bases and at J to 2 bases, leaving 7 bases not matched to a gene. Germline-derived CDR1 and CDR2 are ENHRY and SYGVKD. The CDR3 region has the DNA TGTGCCATCAGTGGGGGGGGGGACAGGGGAAACTATGGCTACACCTTC. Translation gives CAISGGGDRGNYGYTF.

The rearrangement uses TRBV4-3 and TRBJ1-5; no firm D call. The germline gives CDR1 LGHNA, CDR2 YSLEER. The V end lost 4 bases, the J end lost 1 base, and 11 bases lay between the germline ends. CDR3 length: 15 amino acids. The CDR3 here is CASSLGSSSNQPQHF. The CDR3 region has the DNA TGCGCCAGCAGCCTTGGGTCCTCGAGCAATCAGCCCCAGCATTTT.

The CDR3 sequence: CASSLGETSGSYEQYF. The DNA for the CDR3 is TGTGCCAGCAGCCTAGGTGAGACTAGCGGCTCCTACGAGCAGTACTTC. This chain joins TRBV12-3 or TRBV12-4 and TRBJ2-7, with 9 bases identical to TRBD2. V gave up 6 bases and J gave up 0 bases; unmatched junction bases: 9. This CDR3 is built from 16 residues.

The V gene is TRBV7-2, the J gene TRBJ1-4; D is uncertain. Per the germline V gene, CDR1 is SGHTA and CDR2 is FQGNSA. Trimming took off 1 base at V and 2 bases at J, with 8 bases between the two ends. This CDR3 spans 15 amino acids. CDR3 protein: CASSLGGRTNEKLFF. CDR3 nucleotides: TGTGCCAGCAGCTTAGGTGGGAGGACTAATGAAAAACTGTTTTTT.

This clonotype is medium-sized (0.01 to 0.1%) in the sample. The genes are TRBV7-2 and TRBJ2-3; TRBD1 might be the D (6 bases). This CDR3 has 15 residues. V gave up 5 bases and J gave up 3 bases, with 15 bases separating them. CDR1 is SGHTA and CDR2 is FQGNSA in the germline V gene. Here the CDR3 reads CASSPDSLGTDTQYF. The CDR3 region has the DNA TGTGCCAGCAGCCCGGACAGCCTCGGGACAGATACGCAGTATTTT.

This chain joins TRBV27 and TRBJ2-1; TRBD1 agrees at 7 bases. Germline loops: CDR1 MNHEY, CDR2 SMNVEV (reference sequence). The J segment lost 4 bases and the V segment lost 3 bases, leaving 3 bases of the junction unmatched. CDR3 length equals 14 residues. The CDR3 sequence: CASSFGTAYNEQFF. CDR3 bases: TGTGCCAGCAGTTTCGGGACAGCTTACAATGAGCAGTTCTTC.

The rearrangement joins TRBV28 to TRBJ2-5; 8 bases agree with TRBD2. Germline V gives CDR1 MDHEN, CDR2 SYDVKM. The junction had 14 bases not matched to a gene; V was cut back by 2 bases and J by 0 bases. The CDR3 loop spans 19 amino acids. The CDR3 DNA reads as TGTGCCAGCAGTTTAAGCCGCGGGGGGCTAGCGGTGTACCAAGAGACCCAGTACTTC. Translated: CASSLSRGGLAVYQETQYF.

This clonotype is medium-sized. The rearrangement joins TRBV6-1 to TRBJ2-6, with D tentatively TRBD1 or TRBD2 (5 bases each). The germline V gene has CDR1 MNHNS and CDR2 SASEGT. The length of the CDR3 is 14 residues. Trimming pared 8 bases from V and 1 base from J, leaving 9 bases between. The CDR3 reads CASAEGSGANVLTF. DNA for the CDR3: TGTGCCAGCGCCGAGGGGTCTGGGGCCAACGTCCTGACTTTC.

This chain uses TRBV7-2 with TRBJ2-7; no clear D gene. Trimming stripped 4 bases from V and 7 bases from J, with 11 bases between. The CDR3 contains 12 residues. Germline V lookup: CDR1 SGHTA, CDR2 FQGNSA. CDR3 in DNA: TGTGCCAGCAGCTCCAACTCTATGGAGCAGTACTTC. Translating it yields CASSSNSMEQYF.